This entry concerns a single TCR beta chain. Its target is unknown. CDR1 is SGHDT, CDR2 YYEEEE, per germline. Trimming left V 1 base short and J 1 base short, with 6 bases between. The CDR3 has 14 amino acids. The sample belongs to a study of shared clonotypes between healthy human individuals. Method: immunoSEQ multiplex PCR; TCRdb's copy keeps in-frame clones and lacks some. The sample shows 90,000 to 120,000 clones, less than 80% of them seen only once. Findings of the study overall: Around 5.3% of naive CD4 clonotypes were shared across several donors.

The material sequenced was memory CD8+ T cells sorted from blood. Documented subset: CD45RO+ cells pooled with CCR7-negative TemRA cells. The chain combines TRBV5-6 with TRBJ2-4; weak D call: TRBD2 (5 bases). The TCR originated in a woman younger than 45 in good health. CDR3 bases: TGTGCCAGCAGCTTGAGAGGGGCCAAAAACATTCAGTACTTC. Translating gives CASSLRGAKNIQYF. Complete variable domain (other parts from reference TRBV5-6 and TRBJ2-4): DAGVTQSPTHLIKTRGQQVTLRCSPKSGHDTVSWYQQALGQGPQFIFQYYEEEERQRGNFPDRFSGHQFPNYSSELNVNALLLGDSALYLCASSLRGAKNIQYFGAGTRLSVL.